Listed below are T cell receptor beta chains from one sample, sequenced in a study of human T cells and chemical hapten exposure. TCRdb redid the calling of the RACE reads with MiXCR, one entry per CDR3 protein. The sample records 300,000 to 400,000 distinct CDR3 sequences, roughly 5.3% being singletons. Sequences were derived from whole blood, sampled in connection with sensitization to the hapten diphenylcyclopropenone (DPC). All receptors come from a woman between 45 and 65 years old with alopecia areata. Some clones in this sample may be carry-over from other donors' samples. The CDR3 runs from the conserved cysteine through the conserved F or W. Fields, in order: J gene, V gene, D gene, clone size, CDR3 protein, CDR3 DNA. The D gene is left open where the match is weak. Rows give clone size only sometimes, using once, few, many, or a class for an expanded clone.

j_gene: TRBJ2-5; v_gene: TRBV7-9; d_gene: TRBD2; abundance: few; CDR3aa: CASSEGLAGPQETQYF; CDR3nt: TGTGCCAGCAGCGAGGGACTAGCGGGCCCACAAGAGACCCAGTACTTC
j_gene: TRBJ1-1; v_gene: TRBV12-3/TRBV12-4; d_gene: TRBD1; abundance: many; CDR3aa: CASSLNPTGIWTEAFF; CDR3nt: TGTGCCAGCAGTTTAAACCCGACAGGGATTTGGACTGAAGCTTTCTTT
j_gene: TRBJ2-2; v_gene: TRBV6-6; d_gene: NA; abundance: many; CDR3aa: CASSFSAGELFF; CDR3nt: TGTGCCAGCAGTTTCTCCGCCGGGGAGCTGTTTTTT
j_gene: TRBJ2-7; v_gene: TRBV6-5; d_gene: TRBD2; abundance: many; CDR3aa: CASTLRLAGGRSEQYF; CDR3nt: TGTGCCAGCACCCTTAGACTAGCGGGGGGCCGCAGCGAGCAGTACTTC
j_gene: TRBJ2-1; v_gene: TRBV2; d_gene: TRBD2; abundance: many; CDR3aa: CASSEVAIAGGFGEQFF; CDR3nt: TGTGCCAGCAGTGAAGTGGCCATAGCGGGGGGGTTTGGTGAGCAGTTCTTC
j_gene: TRBJ2-3; v_gene: TRBV18; d_gene: NA; abundance: many; CDR3aa: CASSPPVQFTDTQYF; CDR3nt: TGTGCCAGCTCACCACCGGTACAGTTCACAGATACGCAGTATTTT
j_gene: TRBJ2-3; v_gene: TRBV20-1; d_gene: NA; abundance: few; CDR3aa: CSLEDSSTDTQYF; CDR3nt: TGCAGTCTAGAGGACTCTAGCACAGATACGCAGTATTTT
j_gene: TRBJ1-2; v_gene: TRBV9; d_gene: NA; abundance: many; CDR3aa: CASSADPEPNYGYTF; CDR3nt: TGTGCCAGCAGCGCGGATCCGGAACCAAACTATGGCTACACCTTC
j_gene: TRBJ1-3; v_gene: TRBV30; d_gene: NA; abundance: many; CDR3aa: CAWARVSGNTIYF; CDR3nt: TGTGCCTGGGCAAGAGTCTCTGGAAACACCATATATTTT
j_gene: TRBJ2-1; v_gene: TRBV20-1; d_gene: TRBD2; abundance: NA; CDR3aa: CSAPRTSGVYNEQFF; CDR3nt: TGCAGTGCTCCTCGGACTAGCGGGGTCTACAATGAGCAGTTCTTC
j_gene: TRBJ2-1; v_gene: TRBV21-1; d_gene: NA; abundance: many; CDR3aa: CASSAKGHRDTGGRELNNEQFF; CDR3nt: TGTGCCAGCAGCGCGAAGGGACACAGGGACACAGGGGGGCGGGAGCTTAACAATGAGCAGTTCTTC
j_gene: TRBJ2-1; v_gene: TRBV20-1; d_gene: NA; abundance: many; CDR3aa: CSASRPASNNEQFF; CDR3nt: TGCAGTGCTAGCAGGCCGGCCAGCAACAATGAGCAGTTCTTC